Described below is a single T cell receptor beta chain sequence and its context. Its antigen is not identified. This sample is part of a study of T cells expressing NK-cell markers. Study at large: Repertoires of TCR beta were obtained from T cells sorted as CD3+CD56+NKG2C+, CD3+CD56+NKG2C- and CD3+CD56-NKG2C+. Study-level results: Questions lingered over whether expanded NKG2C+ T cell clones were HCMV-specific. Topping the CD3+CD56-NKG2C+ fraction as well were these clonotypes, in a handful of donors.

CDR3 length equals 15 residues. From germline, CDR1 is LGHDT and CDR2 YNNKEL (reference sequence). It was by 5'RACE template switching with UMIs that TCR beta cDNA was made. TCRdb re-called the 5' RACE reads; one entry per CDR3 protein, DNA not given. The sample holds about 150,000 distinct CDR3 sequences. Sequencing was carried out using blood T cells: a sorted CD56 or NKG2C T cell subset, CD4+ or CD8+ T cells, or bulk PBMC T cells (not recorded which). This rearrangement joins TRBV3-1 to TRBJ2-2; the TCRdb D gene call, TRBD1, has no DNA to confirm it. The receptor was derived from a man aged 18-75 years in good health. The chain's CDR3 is CASRMDRGVPGELFF.